The source of this TCR beta chain is a study of T cell changes during pregnancy in multiple sclerosis. The V gene lost 1 base and the J gene lost 7 bases, with 11 bases spanning the gap. Germline V gives CDR1 SGHKS, CDR2 YYEKEE (reference sequence). This CDR3 is 13 amino acids long. The protocol was immunoSEQ multiplex PCR, while the TCRdb copy is restricted to in-frame clones and leaves out a portion. The table has some 12,000 clones, roughly nine tenths seen once. This receptor was identified in a female donor in good health, enrolled as a control in a pregnancy study. The source material was CD8+ T cells from peripheral blood mononuclear cells, sampled in the second trimester of pregnancy. V usage is TRBV5-5 and J usage is TRBJ1-1; maybe TRBD1 (5 bases). CDR3 DNA: TGTGCCAGCAGCTTGTCAGGGAATAGTGAAGCTTTCTTT. It yields the protein CASSLSGNSEAFF.